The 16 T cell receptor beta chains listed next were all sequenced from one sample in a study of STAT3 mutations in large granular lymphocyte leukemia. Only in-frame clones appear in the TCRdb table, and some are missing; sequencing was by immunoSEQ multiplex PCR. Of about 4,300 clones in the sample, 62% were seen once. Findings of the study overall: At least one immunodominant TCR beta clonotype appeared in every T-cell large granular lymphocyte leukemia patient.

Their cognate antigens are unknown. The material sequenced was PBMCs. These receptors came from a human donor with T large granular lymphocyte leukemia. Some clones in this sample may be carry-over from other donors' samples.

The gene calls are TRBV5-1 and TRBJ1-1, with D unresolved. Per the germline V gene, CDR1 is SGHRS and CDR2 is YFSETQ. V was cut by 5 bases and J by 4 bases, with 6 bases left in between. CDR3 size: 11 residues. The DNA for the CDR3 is TGCGCCAGCAGTTCTCTCACTGAAGCTTTCTTT. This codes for CASSSLTEAFF.

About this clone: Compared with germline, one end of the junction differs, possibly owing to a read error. The DNA of the CDR3 is TGCTGGGGGGCAAATAGCAATCAGCCCCAGCATTTT. Translation: CWGANSNQPQHF. V is TRBV27 and J is TRBJ1-5; D is possibly TRBD1 (6 bases). Looked up from germline, CDR1 is MNHEY and CDR2 is SMNVEV (reference sequence). This CDR3 contains 12 residues.

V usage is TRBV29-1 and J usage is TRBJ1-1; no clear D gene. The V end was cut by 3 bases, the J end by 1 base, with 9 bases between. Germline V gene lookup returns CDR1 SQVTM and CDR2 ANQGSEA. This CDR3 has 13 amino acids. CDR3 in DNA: TGCAGCGTTGAGCGGGCCCAGAACACTGAAGCTTTCTTT. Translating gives CSVERAQNTEAFF.

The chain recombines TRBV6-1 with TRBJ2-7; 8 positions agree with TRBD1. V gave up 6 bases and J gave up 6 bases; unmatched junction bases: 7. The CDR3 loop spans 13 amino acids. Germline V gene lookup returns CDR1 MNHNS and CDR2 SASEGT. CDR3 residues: CASRQVQGGEQYF. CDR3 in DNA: TGTGCCAGCAGGCAGGTACAGGGGGGCGAGCAGTACTTC.

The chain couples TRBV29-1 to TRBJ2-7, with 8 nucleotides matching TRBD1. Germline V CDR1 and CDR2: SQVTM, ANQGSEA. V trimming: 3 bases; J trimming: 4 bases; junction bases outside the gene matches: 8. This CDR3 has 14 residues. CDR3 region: CSVDPTGARYEQYF. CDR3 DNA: TGCAGCGTTGACCCGACAGGGGCCAGGTACGAGCAGTACTTC.

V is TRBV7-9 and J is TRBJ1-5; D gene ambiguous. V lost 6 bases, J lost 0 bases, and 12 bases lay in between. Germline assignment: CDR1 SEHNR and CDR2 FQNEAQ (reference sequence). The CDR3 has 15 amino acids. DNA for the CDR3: TGTGCCAGCAGTCCTACTTATGATAGCAATCAGCCCCAGCATTTT. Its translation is CASSPTYDSNQPQHF.

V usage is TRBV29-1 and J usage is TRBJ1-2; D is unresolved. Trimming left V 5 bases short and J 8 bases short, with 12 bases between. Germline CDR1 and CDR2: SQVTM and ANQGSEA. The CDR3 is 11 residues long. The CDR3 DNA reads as TGCAGCGTTCTGCTTGGGCACGGCTACACCTTC. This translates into CSVLLGHGYTF. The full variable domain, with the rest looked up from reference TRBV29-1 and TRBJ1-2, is SAVISQKPSRDICQRGTSLTIQCQVDSQVTMMFWYRQQPGQSLTLIATANQGSEATYESGFVIDKFPISRPNLTFSTLTVSNMSPEDSSIYLCSVLLGHGYTFGSGTRLTVV.

The CDR3 coding sequence is TGCGCCGCGGGACTAGCGGAAGAGACCCAGTACTTC. It yields the protein CAAGLAEETQYF. This chain uses TRBV23-1 with TRBJ2-5; TRBD2 matches 11 bases. TRBV23-1 is treated as an ORF (open reading frame) with a function not yet certain. Germline trimming cut 11 bases from V and 3 bases from J; bases unmatched to any gene: 2. CDR3 length: 12 amino acids.

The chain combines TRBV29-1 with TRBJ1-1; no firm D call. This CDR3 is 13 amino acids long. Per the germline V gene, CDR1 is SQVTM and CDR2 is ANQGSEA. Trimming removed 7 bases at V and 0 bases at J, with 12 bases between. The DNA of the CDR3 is TGCAGCGCTGAGATAGAGGTGAACACTGAAGCTTTCTTT. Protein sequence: CSAEIEVNTEAFF.

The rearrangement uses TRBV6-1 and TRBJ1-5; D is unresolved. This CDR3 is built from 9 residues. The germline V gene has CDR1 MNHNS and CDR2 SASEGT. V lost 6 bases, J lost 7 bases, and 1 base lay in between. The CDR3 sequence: CASSQPQHF. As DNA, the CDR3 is TGTGCCAGCAGCCAGCCCCAGCATTTT.

This CDR3 reads CASSLSGFGQGETQYF. CDR3 nucleotides: TGTGCCAGCAGTCTCTCAGGGTTTGGTCAGGGAGAGACCCAGTACTTC. V and J are TRBV9 and TRBJ2-5, with D possibly matching TRBD1 (5 bases). The germline V gene encodes CDR1 SGDLS and CDR2 YYNGEE. The CDR3 totals 16 residues. Between the trimmed V and J ends, which lost 5 bases and 4 bases, there was a span of 21 bases.

The CDR3 protein is CAWDLGVEQFF. The CDR3 DNA reads TGTGCCTGGGACCTAGGCGTCGAGCAGTTCTTC. The chain recombines TRBV30 with TRBJ2-1, with unresolved D. Germline CDR1 and CDR2: GTSNPN and SVGIG (reference sequence). The CDR3 is made up of 11 amino acids. The V end lost 5 bases, the J end lost 10 bases, and 12 bases lay between the germline ends.

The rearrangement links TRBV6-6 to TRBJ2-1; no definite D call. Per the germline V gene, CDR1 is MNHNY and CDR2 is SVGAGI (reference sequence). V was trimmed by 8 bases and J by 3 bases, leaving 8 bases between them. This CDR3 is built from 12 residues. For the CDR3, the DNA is TGTGCCAGCGGAAGGTACTACAATGAGCAGTTCTTC. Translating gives CASGRYYNEQFF.

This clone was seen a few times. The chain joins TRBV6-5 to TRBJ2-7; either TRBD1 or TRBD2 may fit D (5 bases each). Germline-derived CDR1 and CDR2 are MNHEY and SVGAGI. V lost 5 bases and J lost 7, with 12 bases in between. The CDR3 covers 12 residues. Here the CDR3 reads CASSPPGREQYF. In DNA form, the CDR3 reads TGTGCCAGCAGTCCCCCGGGGCGAGAGCAGTACTTC.

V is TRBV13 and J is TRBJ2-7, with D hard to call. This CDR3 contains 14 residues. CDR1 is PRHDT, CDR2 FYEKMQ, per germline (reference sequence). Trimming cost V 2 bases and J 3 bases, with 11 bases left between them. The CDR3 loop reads CASSLTSSRYEQYF. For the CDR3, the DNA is TGTGCCAGCAGCTTAACTTCTTCTCGCTACGAGCAGTACTTC. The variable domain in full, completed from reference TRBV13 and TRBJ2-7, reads AAGVIQSPRHLIKEKRETATLKCYPIPRHDTVYWYQQGPGQDPQFLISFYEKMQSDKGSIPDRFSAQQFSDYHSELNMSSLELGDSALYFCASSLTSSRYEQYFGPGTRLTVT.

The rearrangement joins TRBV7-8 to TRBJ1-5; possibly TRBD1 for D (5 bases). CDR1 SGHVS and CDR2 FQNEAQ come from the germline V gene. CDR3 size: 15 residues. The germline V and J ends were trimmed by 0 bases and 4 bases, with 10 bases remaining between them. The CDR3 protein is CASSLAQGPNQPQHF. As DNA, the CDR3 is TGTGCCAGCAGCTTAGCGCAGGGACCTAATCAGCCCCAGCATTTT. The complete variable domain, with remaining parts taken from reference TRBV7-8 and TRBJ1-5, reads GAGVSQSPRYKVAKRGQDVALRCDPISGHVSLFWYQQALGQGPEFLTYFQNEAQLDKSGLPSDRFFAERPEGSVSTLKIQRTQQEDSAVYLCASSLAQGPNQPQHFGDGTRLSIL.